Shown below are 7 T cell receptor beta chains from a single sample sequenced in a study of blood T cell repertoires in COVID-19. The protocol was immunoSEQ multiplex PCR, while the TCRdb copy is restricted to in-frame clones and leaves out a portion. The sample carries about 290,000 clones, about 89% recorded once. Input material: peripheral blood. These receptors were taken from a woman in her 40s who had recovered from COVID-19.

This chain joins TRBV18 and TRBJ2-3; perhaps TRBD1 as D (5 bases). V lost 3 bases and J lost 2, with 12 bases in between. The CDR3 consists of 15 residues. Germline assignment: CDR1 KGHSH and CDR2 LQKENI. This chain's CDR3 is CASSPGLGVTDTQYF. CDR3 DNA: TGTGCCAGCTCACCTGGGCTAGGGGTCACAGATACGCAGTATTTT. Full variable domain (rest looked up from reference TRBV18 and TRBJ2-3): NAGVMQNPRHLVRRRGQEARLRCSPMKGHSHVYWYRQLPEEGLKFMVYLQKENIIDESGMPKERFSAEFPKEGPSILRIQQVVRGDSAAYFCASSPGLGVTDTQYFGPGTRLTVL.

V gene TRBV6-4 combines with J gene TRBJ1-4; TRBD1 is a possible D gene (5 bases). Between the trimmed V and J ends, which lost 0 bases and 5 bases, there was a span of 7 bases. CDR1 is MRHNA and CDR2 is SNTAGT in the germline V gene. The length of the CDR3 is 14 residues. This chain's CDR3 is CASSDSAGNEKLFF. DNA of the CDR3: TGTGCCAGCAGTGACTCAGCAGGGAATGAAAAACTGTTTTTT.

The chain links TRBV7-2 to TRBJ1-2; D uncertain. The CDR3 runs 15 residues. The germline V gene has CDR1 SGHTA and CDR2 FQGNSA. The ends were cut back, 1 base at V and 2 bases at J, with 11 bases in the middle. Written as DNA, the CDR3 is TGTGCCAGCAGCTTAGAGGCCAGAGCGAACTATGGCTACACCTTC. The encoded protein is CASSLEARANYGYTF.

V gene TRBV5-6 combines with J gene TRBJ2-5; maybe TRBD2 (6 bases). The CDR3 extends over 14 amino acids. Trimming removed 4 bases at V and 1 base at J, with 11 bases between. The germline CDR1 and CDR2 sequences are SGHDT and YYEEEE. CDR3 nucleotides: TGTGCCAGCAGCGCCCCGGGACTCCAAGAGACCCAGTACTTC. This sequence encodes CASSAPGLQETQYF.

CDR3 sequence reads: CAWTGGLGYTF. The CDR3 DNA sequence: TGTGCCTGGACCGGGGGGCTTGGCTACACCTTC. V is TRBV30 and J is TRBJ1-2, with D possibly matching TRBD1 (6 bases). V was shortened by 4 bases and J by 7 bases, with 10 bases between the two germline ends. Germline CDR1 reads GTSNPN; CDR2 reads SVGIG (reference sequence). There are 11 residues in the CDR3.

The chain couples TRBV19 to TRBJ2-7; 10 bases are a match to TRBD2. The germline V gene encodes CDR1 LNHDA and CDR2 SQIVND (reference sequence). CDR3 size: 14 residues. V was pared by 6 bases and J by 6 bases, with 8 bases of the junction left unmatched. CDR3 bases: TGTGCCAGTAGGTCTAGCGGGAGCCGGGGCGAGCAGTACTTC. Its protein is CASRSSGSRGEQYF.

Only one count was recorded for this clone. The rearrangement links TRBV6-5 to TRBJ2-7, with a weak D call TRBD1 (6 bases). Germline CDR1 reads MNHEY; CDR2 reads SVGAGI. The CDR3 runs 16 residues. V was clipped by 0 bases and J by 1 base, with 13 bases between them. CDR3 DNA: TGTGCCAGCAGTTACTCAAGACAGGCCTTTTCCTACGAGCAGTACTTC. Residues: CASSYSRQAFSYEQYF.